The 31 T cell receptor beta chains in this list originate from one sample, sequenced in a study of blood T cell repertoires in COVID-19 (dated by TCRdb to the early 2020s). Library prep was done by the immunoSEQ multiplex PCR assay. TCRdb stores this immuneACCESS table with in-frame sequences only. Part of the clones is absent; in the studies checked, under half of the shortfall reflects unresolved V genes, and no reason is known for the rest. The sample contains 150,000 to 200,000 clones, roughly 85% of them found a single time. Jointly, the top ten make up roughly 9% of the sample. The sequenced sample consisted of PBMCs or T cells enriched from blood (not recorded which). These receptor sequences come from a woman aged 18 to 35 who had recovered from COVID-19.

The chain has TRBV27 and TRBJ2-7; D may be TRBD1 (7 bases). There are 14 residues in the CDR3. The germline V gene encodes CDR1 MNHEY and CDR2 SMNVEV (reference sequence). V lost 7 bases and J 2 bases, leaving 15 bases between the germline ends. CDR3 nucleotides: TGTGCCAGCACCGGGCCAGGGGGGCCCTACGAGCAGTACTTC. Translated, it gives CASTGPGGPYEQYF.

J is TRBJ2-1 and V is TRBV10-1; 13 nucleotides align to TRBD2. CDR3 size: 16 residues. Trimming took 5 bases from V and 6 from J; bases not matched to a gene: 7. Germline CDR1 reads WNHNN; CDR2 reads SYGVQD (reference sequence). Here the CDR3 DNA reads TGCGCCAGCAGTCCAACTAGCGGGGGGGCCCGCAATGAGCAGTTCTTC. It encodes CASSPTSGGARNEQFF.

V gene TRBV6-1 combines with J gene TRBJ1-2; D perhaps matches TRBD1 (5 bases). The CDR3 is 14 residues long. Germline CDR1 and CDR2: MNHNS and SASEGT. Trimming stripped 2 bases from V and 4 bases from J, with 11 bases between. The CDR3 region is CASSESRGVYGYTF. DNA of the CDR3: TGTGCCAGCAGTGAAAGTAGGGGCGTCTATGGCTACACCTTC.

This chain joins TRBV6-5 and TRBJ2-1, with TRBD2 matching 7 bases. The CDR3 consists of 15 residues. Germline CDR1 MNHEY, CDR2 SVGAGI. V was pared by 2 bases and J by 4 bases, with 5 bases of the junction left unmatched. The DNA of the CDR3 is TGTGCCAGCAGTTACATGGGCGGGGGTTACAATGAGCAGTTCTTC. Amino acids: CASSYMGGGYNEQFF.

The chain uses TRBV24-1 and TRBJ2-1, with 7 positions matching TRBD2. The CDR3 is made up of 14 amino acids. V shed 9 bases and J 6 bases; nucleotides not matched to a gene: 10. The germline V gene encodes CDR1 KGHDR and CDR2 SFDVKD. In DNA form, the CDR3 reads TGTGCCACCCGGAGTGACGGGAGGCTCAATGAGCAGTTCTTC. Translated, it gives CATRSDGRLNEQFF.

This clone was recorded only once. This chain joins TRBV18 and TRBJ1-2, with a tentative D call TRBD1 (6 bases). The CDR3 length is 16 residues. The ends were cut back, 3 bases at V and 0 bases at J, with 14 bases in the middle. Per germline, CDR1 KGHSH and CDR2 LQKENI. The CDR3 DNA reads as TGTGCCAGCTCACCCCAAGGACAGCGAACTAACTATGGCTACACCTTC. Translated, it gives CASSPQGQRTNYGYTF. Complete variable domain (other parts from reference TRBV18 and TRBJ1-2): NAGVMQNPRHLVRRRGQEARLRCSPMKGHSHVYWYRQLPEEGLKFMVYLQKENIIDESGMPKERFSAEFPKEGPSILRIQQVVRGDSAAYFCASSPQGQRTNYGYTFGSGTRLTVV.

V and J are TRBV2 and TRBJ1-2; TRBD1 aligns across 10 bases. The CDR3 covers 15 residues. The germline V gene has CDR1 SNHLY and CDR2 FYNNEI. V shed 6 bases and J 4 bases; nucleotides not matched to a gene: 8. CDR3 sequence reads: CASRDRTGGGYGYTF. Written as DNA, the CDR3 is TGTGCCAGCAGGGACCGGACAGGGGGAGGCTATGGCTACACCTTC.

The CDR3 nucleotides read TGCGCCAGCAGCCCCGACCGGGGAGGGTACTATGGCTACACCTTC. It encodes CASSPDRGGYYGYTF. The J gene is TRBJ1-2, the V gene TRBV4-1, with unresolved D. V lost 4 bases and J 3 bases, leaving 15 bases between the germline ends. CDR3 length equals 15 residues. Germline loops: CDR1 MGHRA, CDR2 YSYEKL.

This clone was detected once. V usage is TRBV6-5 and J usage is TRBJ2-1; 13 nucleotides match TRBD2. This CDR3 has 15 amino acids. With V trimmed by 6 bases and J by 6 bases, 5 bases remained unmatched. Germline assignment: CDR1 MNHEY and CDR2 SVGAGI. The CDR3 DNA follows: TGTGCCAGCAGCCTGGGGACTAGCGGGGTCAATGAGCAGTTCTTC. It specifies CASSLGTSGVNEQFF.

As concerns this clone: At the DNA level, this CDR3 is encoded by other sequences in the same sample as well. The V gene is TRBV9, the J gene TRBJ1-1; D gene uncertain. With 2 bases removed from V and 0 bases from J, the gap between germline ends came to 5 bases. The CDR3 is 13 residues long. Germline CDR1 reads SGDLS; CDR2 reads YYNGEE. CDR3 DNA sequence: TGTGCCAGCAGCGTCGAGTTGAACACTGAAGCTTTCTTT. Its translation is CASSVELNTEAFF.

The V gene is TRBV7-9, the J gene TRBJ1-3, with a weak D call TRBD1 (5 bases). The CDR3 has 16 amino acids. Germline CDR1 is SEHNR and CDR2 is FQNEAQ (reference sequence). The V and J ends lost 1 base and 0 bases respectively, with 10 bases between them. In DNA, the CDR3 is TGTGCCAGCAGCTTAGTGACGGGGGTCTCTGGAAACACCATATATTTT. Encoded protein: CASSLVTGVSGNTIYF.

This chain uses TRBV5-6 with TRBJ1-2; D not certain. The CDR3 has 15 residues. Germline V gene sequence: CDR1 SGHDT, CDR2 YYEEEE. V shed 3 bases and J shed 2 bases, with 14 bases lying between them. The CDR3 sequence is CASSSDGLPNYGYTF. In DNA, the CDR3 is TGTGCCAGCAGCTCGGACGGACTTCCCAACTATGGCTACACCTTC. Full variable domain (missing parts from reference TRBV5-6 and TRBJ1-2): DAGVTQSPTHLIKTRGQQVTLRCSPKSGHDTVSWYQQALGQGPQFIFQYYEEEERQRGNFPDRFSGHQFPNYSSELNVNALLLGDSALYLCASSSDGLPNYGYTFGSGTRLTVV.

Only one count was recorded for this clone. The chain is built from TRBV5-4 and TRBJ2-3, with TRBD1 matching 8 bases. Unmatched junction bases numbered 10, after V lost 5 bases and J lost 2 bases. The CDR3 sequence is 16 residues long. CDR1 SGHNT and CDR2 YYREEE come from the germline V gene (reference sequence). The CDR3 loop is CASRLGQGGATDTQYF. In DNA form, the CDR3 reads TGTGCCAGCAGATTAGGACAGGGTGGGGCCACAGATACGCAGTATTTT.

This clone was detected only a few times. The chain links TRBV6-2 or TRBV6-3 to TRBJ2-7, with 11 positions matching TRBD2. Germline V gene lookup returns CDR1 MNHEY and CDR2 SVGEGT. This CDR3 has 15 amino acids. J was trimmed by 4 bases and V by 5 bases; bases with no gene match: 7. CDR3 DNA sequence: TGTGCCAGCAGTCCCATGCTAGCGGGAGGATACGAGCAGTACTTC. It translates to CASSPMLAGGYEQYF.

The V call is TRBV2, the J call TRBJ1-2; no reliable D call. Trimming took off 6 bases at V and 6 bases at J, with 11 bases between the two ends. CDR1 and CDR2 from the germline V gene are SNHLY and FYNNEI. The CDR3 runs to 12 residues. The CDR3 reads CASRLDGDGYTF. The CDR3 DNA is TGTGCCAGCAGACTCGACGGGGATGGCTACACCTTC. The full variable domain, its missing parts supplied by reference TRBV2 and TRBJ1-2, is EPEVTQTPSHQVTQMGQEVILRCVPISNHLYFYWYRQILGQKVEFLVSFYNNEISEKSEIFDDQFSVERPDGSNFTLKIRSTKLEDSAMYFCASRLDGDGYTFGSGTRLTVV.

The chain carries TRBV6-1 and TRBJ2-5, with a tentative D call TRBD2 (5 bases). Germline CDR1 MNHNS, CDR2 SASEGT. This CDR3 has 17 residues. Trimming removed 1 base at V and 1 base at J, with 16 bases between. Written as DNA, the CDR3 is TGTGCCAGCAGTGAAGTGGCTGGACTGAGGAGCCAAGAGACCCAGTACTTC. Protein sequence: CASSEVAGLRSQETQYF.

The chain employs TRBV11-2 and TRBJ1-1; 7 bases align to TRBD1. Germline V CDR1 and CDR2: SGHAT, FQNNGV. The V gene end was trimmed by 1 base and the J gene end by 3 bases; junction bases not matched to a gene: 8. The CDR3 consists of 16 residues. Here the CDR3 reads CASSLGFGQGDTEAFF. The CDR3 nucleotides are TGTGCCAGCAGCTTAGGGTTTGGCCAGGGGGACACTGAAGCTTTCTTT.

The V call is TRBV6-6, the J call TRBJ2-7; TRBD1 matches 7 bases. The CDR3 is 14 amino acids. Germline V lookup: CDR1 MNHNY, CDR2 SVGAGI (reference sequence). The J segment lost 3 bases and the V segment lost 0 bases, leaving 2 bases of the junction unmatched. CDR3 in DNA: TGTGCCAGCAGTTACTCGGGACAGTTCTACGAGCAGTACTTC. This encodes CASSYSGQFYEQYF.

CDR3 amino acids: CASRGDRENQPQHF. CDR3 bases: TGTGCCAGCAGGGGGGACAGGGAGAATCAGCCCCAGCATTTT. The chain couples TRBV28 to TRBJ1-5, with TRBD1 matching over 9 bases. Trimming at V came to 6 bases and at J to 4 bases, leaving 4 bases not matched to a gene. The CDR3 extends over 14 amino acids. Germline V gives CDR1 MDHEN, CDR2 SYDVKM.

This chain links TRBV6-1 with TRBJ1-6; 7 bases match TRBD1. The CDR3 covers 17 residues. Trimming cost V 2 bases and J 7 bases; bases outside gene matches: 11. CDR1 is MNHNS, CDR2 SASEGT, per germline. The chain's CDR3 is CASSEWDSLIYNSPLHF. The CDR3 DNA follows: TGTGCCAGCAGTGAATGGGACAGCTTGATATACAATTCACCCCTCCACTTT.

The V gene is TRBV28, the J gene TRBJ1-1, with no clear D. CDR3 length: 12 amino acids. The germline V gene has CDR1 MDHEN and CDR2 SYDVKM. V lost 5 bases and J lost 4, with 8 bases in between. This CDR3 is CASSESPTEAFF. The CDR3 DNA sequence: TGTGCCAGCAGTGAGAGTCCCACTGAAGCTTTCTTT.

This clone was picked up one time. The chain joins TRBV7-8 to TRBJ2-5; weak D call: TRBD2 (5 bases). V lost 8 bases and J lost 5, with 24 bases in between. Looked up from germline, CDR1 is SGHVS and CDR2 is FQNEAQ. The CDR3 loop spans 16 amino acids. CDR3 bases: TGTGCCAGCCTCTCCTATGCCGAGGGAATTGTGGAGACCCAGTACTTC. Its protein product is CASLSYAEGIVETQYF.

The CDR3: CASSSPDRAGGYTF. In nucleotides, the CDR3 is TGTGCCAGCAGTTCACCGGACAGGGCCGGTGGCTACACCTTC. The chain combines TRBV28 with TRBJ1-2; 8 bases fit TRBD1. Germline-derived CDR1 and CDR2 are MDHEN and SYDVKM. V gave up 4 bases and J gave up 7 bases; unmatched junction bases: 8. The CDR3 consists of 14 residues.

The J gene is TRBJ2-2, the V gene TRBV7-9; 8 nucleotides agree with TRBD1. There are 15 residues in the CDR3. J lost 7 bases, V lost 5 bases, and 9 bases had no gene match. Germline V gives CDR1 SEHNR, CDR2 FQNEAQ (reference sequence). The CDR3 coding sequence is TGTGCCAGCAGCAACGGGCAGGGGGCCGGCGGGGAGCTGTTTTTT. Translating it yields CASSNGQGAGGELFF. Full variable domain (outside the CDR3, taken from reference TRBV7-9 and TRBJ2-2): DTGVSQNPRHKITKRGQNVTFRCDPISEHNRLYWYRQTLGQGPEFLTYFQNEAQLEKSRLLSDRFSAERPKGSFSTLEIQRTEQGDSAMYLCASSNGQGAGGELFFGEGSRLTVL.

This chain links TRBV19 with TRBJ1-1, with D possibly matching TRBD1 (6 bases). V gave up 7 bases and J gave up 1 base, with 16 bases separating them. The CDR3 is 15 residues long. CDR1 LNHDA and CDR2 SQIVND come from the germline V gene (reference sequence). CDR3 residues: CASTLLGHPNTEAFF. CDR3 nucleotide sequence: TGTGCCAGTACCCTCTTGGGACACCCGAACACTGAAGCTTTCTTT. The whole variable domain, filled in from reference TRBV19 and TRBJ1-1, reads DGGITQSPKYLFRKEGQNVTLSCEQNLNHDAMYWYRQDPGQGLRLIYYSQIVNDFQKGDIAEGYSVSREKKESFPLTVTSAQKNPTAFYLCASTLLGHPNTEAFFGQGTRLTVV.

This clone has a handful of counts. The CDR3 reads CASSAGTSWEETQYF. The CDR3 DNA sequence: TGTGCCAGCAGCGCCGGGACTAGCTGGGAAGAGACCCAGTACTTC. The genes are TRBV7-2 and TRBJ2-5; 9 bases fit TRBD2. Germline V gives CDR1 SGHTA, CDR2 FQGNSA. The CDR3 extends over 15 amino acids. V lost 5 bases and J lost 3; bases outside the gene matches: 7. The full variable domain, rest sourced from reference TRBV7-2 and TRBJ2-5, is GAGVSQSPSNKVTEKGKDVELRCDPISGHTALYWYRQSLGQGLEFLIYFQGNSAPDKSGLPSDRFSAERTGGSVSTLTIQRTQQEDSAVYLCASSAGTSWEETQYFGPGTRLLVL.

J is TRBJ1-1 and V is TRBV2; 8 nucleotides match TRBD1. CDR1 SNHLY and CDR2 FYNNEI come from the germline V gene. The CDR3 is 14 residues long. V lost 4 bases to trimming and J lost 3 bases; unmatched junction nucleotides: 4. In DNA form, the CDR3 reads TGTGCCAGCAGTGTCACAGGGGGGGACACTGAAGCTTTCTTT. It codes for CASSVTGGDTEAFF.

The rearrangement uses TRBV3-1 (or the pseudogene TRBV3-2) and TRBJ1-6; a weak D match, TRBD1 (5 bases). The V and J ends lost 3 bases and 7 bases respectively, with 13 bases between them. Germline-derived CDR1 and CDR2 are LGHDT and YNNKEL (reference sequence). CDR3 length: 15 residues. The CDR3 sequence: CASSQHQGGNSPLHF. As DNA, the CDR3 is TGTGCCAGCAGCCAGCATCAGGGAGGGAATTCACCCCTCCACTTT.

V usage is TRBV5-1 and J usage is TRBJ2-5; a possible D gene is TRBD2 (6 bases). Germline V gene sequence: CDR1 SGHRS, CDR2 YFSETQ. The CDR3 sequence is 15 residues long. The ends were cut back, 1 base at V and 5 bases at J, with 15 bases in the middle. The CDR3 loop reads CASSLNDGREETQYF. The CDR3 DNA reads as TGCGCCAGCAGCTTGAACGACGGGAGAGAGGAGACCCAGTACTTC.

The CDR3 bases are TGCGCCAGCAGCTTGGGACAGGGAGCGGGTGGCTACACCTTC. Residues: CASSLGQGAGGYTF. V usage is TRBV5-1 and J usage is TRBJ1-2, with 7 bases aligning to TRBD1. With V trimmed by 0 bases and J by 7 bases, 6 bases remained unmatched. Germline V CDR1 and CDR2: SGHRS, YFSETQ. CDR3 length equals 14 residues. Combining the CDR3 with reference TRBV5-1 and TRBJ1-2 gives the whole variable domain KAGVTQTPRYLIKTRGQQVTLSCSPISGHRSVSWYQQTPGQGLQFLFEYFSETQRNKGNFPGRFSGRQFSNSRSEMNVSTLELGDSALYLCASSLGQGAGGYTFGSGTRLTVV.

V usage is TRBV5-4 and J usage is TRBJ1-3; perhaps TRBD1 as D (5 bases). Germline CDR1 and CDR2: SGHNT and YYREEE (reference sequence). Trimming removed 0 bases at V and 0 bases at J, with 13 bases between. The length of the CDR3 is 17 residues. The CDR3 region is CASSLVGLLSSGNTIYF. The CDR3 region has the DNA TGTGCCAGCAGCTTGGTGGGACTTTTGAGCTCTGGAAACACCATATATTTT. The variable domain in full, completed from reference TRBV5-4 and TRBJ1-3, reads ETGVTQSPTHLIKTRGQQVTLRCSSQSGHNTVSWYQQALGQGPQFIFQYYREEENGRGNFPPRFSGLQFPNYSSELNVNALELDDSALYLCASSLVGLLSSGNTIYFGEGSWLTVV.